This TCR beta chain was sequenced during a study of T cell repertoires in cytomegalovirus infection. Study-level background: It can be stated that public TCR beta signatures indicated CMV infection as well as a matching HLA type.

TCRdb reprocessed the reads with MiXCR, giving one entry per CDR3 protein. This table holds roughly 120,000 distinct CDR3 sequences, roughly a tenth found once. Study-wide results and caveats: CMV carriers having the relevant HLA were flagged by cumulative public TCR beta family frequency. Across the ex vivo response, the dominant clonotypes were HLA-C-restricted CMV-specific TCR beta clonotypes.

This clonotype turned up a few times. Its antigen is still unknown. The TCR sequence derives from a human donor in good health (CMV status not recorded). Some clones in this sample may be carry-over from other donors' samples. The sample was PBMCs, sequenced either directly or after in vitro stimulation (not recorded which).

The CDR3: CAVSAGGAIREETQYF. The CDR3 DNA reads as TGTGCTGTATCAGCGGGAGGGGCCATTAGGGAAGAGACCCAGTACTTC. The chain employs TRBV28 and TRBJ2-5; 10 positions match TRBD2. Germline V gives CDR1 MDHEN, CDR2 SYDVKM. The CDR3 length is 16 residues.